This T cell receptor (beta chain) was captured in a study of Ad26.COV2.S vaccination and SARS-CoV-2 variants. Study context: Ad26.COV2.S given intramuscularly, once or twice 56 days apart.

As for treatment: 15 to 20 received Ad26.COV2.S at low or high dose, single or two shots; several received placebo; per-sample allocation not given. After the first vaccine or placebo injection, samples were drawn on day 63. Germline loops: CDR1 LGHNA, CDR2 YSLEER. The junction had 11 bases not matched to a gene; V was cut back by 4 bases and J by 0 bases. The CDR3 loop spans 18 amino acids. Broader study findings: It is possible that the TCR breadth and depth analyses underestimated the total T cell responses. Comparable non-spike TCR breadth was observed in vaccine and placebo recipients.

Repertoires were generated with immunoSEQ multiplex PCR, while TCRdb's copy carries only in-frame clones and drops some. The sample contains some 350,000 clones, approximately 87% of which appear only once. Regarding this clone: Its target is not known.

The input for sequencing was peripheral blood, taken in a trial of Ad26.COV2.S vaccine versus placebo. The chain uses TRBV4-3 and TRBJ1-4; the match to TRBD1 covers 7 bases. The source is a person aged 18-65 years who received the Ad26.COV2.S COVID-19 vaccine or a placebo. The CDR3 bases are TGCGCCAGCAGCCCCCGACAGGGAAATAGAACAACTAATGAAAAACTGTTTTTT. Protein sequence: CASSPRQGNRTTNEKLFF.